The 32 T cell receptor beta chains in this list originate from one sample, sequenced in a study of OX40 agonist ivuxolimab in advanced cancers. This table comes from immunoSEQ multiplex PCR, and its TCRdb copy is limited to in-frame clones, with some not included. The table records 73,000 or so clones, 80% to 85% of them present only once. Source: CD4+ or CD8+ T cells sorted from blood, taken in a trial of the OX40 agonist ivuxolimab. The source of these receptors is an adult with an advanced solid tumor such as melanoma, head and neck, liver or kidney cancer.

The V gene is TRBV5-8, the J gene TRBJ1-1, with 8 bases aligning to TRBD1. The CDR3 sequence is 13 residues long. Looked up from germline, CDR1 is SGHTS and CDR2 is YDEGEE. The V gene end was trimmed by 3 bases and the J gene end by 4 bases; junction bases not matched to a gene: 2. The CDR3 spells CASSSTGGTEAFF. For the CDR3, the DNA is TGTGCCAGCAGCTCCACAGGGGGCACTGAAGCTTTCTTT. The variable domain in full, with the rest retrieved from reference TRBV5-8 and TRBJ1-1, is EAGVTQSPTHLIKTRGQQATLRCSPISGHTSVYWYQQALGLGLQFLLWYDEGEERNRGNFPPRFSGRQFPNYSSELNVNALELEDSALYLCASSSTGGTEAFFGQGTRLTVV.

The chain combines TRBV7-8 with TRBJ1-3; TRBD1 is a possible D gene (5 bases). The germline gives CDR1 SGHVS, CDR2 FQNEAQ. CDR3 length: 15 amino acids. V lost 4 bases to trimming and J lost 4 bases, with 14 bases between them. The CDR3 reads CASSYPGGDGNTIYF. The CDR3, as DNA: TGTGCCAGCAGCTACCCCGGGGGGGACGGAAACACCATATATTTT. The full variable domain, its missing parts supplied by reference TRBV7-8 and TRBJ1-3, is GAGVSQSPRYKVAKRGQDVALRCDPISGHVSLFWYQQALGQGPEFLTYFQNEAQLDKSGLPSDRFFAERPEGSVSTLKIQRTQQEDSAVYLCASSYPGGDGNTIYFGEGSWLTVV.

The table lists this clone with a count of one. The chain links TRBV6-4 to TRBJ1-5; D call uncertain. The CDR3 is made up of 15 amino acids. Trimming removed 3 bases from V and 0 bases from J, with 9 bases in between. Germline CDR1 is MRHNA and CDR2 is SNTAGT. CDR3 protein: CASSDKNYSNQPQHF. The CDR3 bases are TGTGCCAGCAGTGATAAGAATTATAGCAATCAGCCCCAGCATTTT.

V gene TRBV29-1 combines with J gene TRBJ2-1; D call uncertain. Germline assignment: CDR1 SQVTM and CDR2 ANQGSEA. Trimming pared 2 bases from V and 2 bases from J, leaving 13 bases between. CDR3 length: 15 residues. This CDR3 reads CSVESEDRAYNEQFF. The CDR3 nucleotides are TGCAGCGTTGAATCCGAGGACCGAGCCTACAATGAGCAGTTCTTC.

The V and J genes are TRBV27 and TRBJ1-1, with TRBD1 matching 11 bases. The J segment lost 7 bases and the V segment lost 6 bases, leaving 4 bases of the junction unmatched. This CDR3 has 13 amino acids. CDR1 and CDR2 from the germline V gene are MNHEY and SMNVEV (reference sequence). The CDR3 sequence: CASRGQGVGEAFF. The CDR3 DNA follows: TGTGCCAGCAGGGGACAGGGGGTAGGTGAAGCTTTCTTT.

The rearrangement links TRBV5-6 to TRBJ1-2; no clear D. This CDR3 region has 13 residues. CDR1 and CDR2 from the germline V gene are SGHDT and YYEEEE. V lost 4 bases, J lost 8 bases, and 15 bases lay in between. The CDR3 is CASSPTALGGYTF. CDR3 sequence (DNA): TGTGCCAGCAGCCCGACTGCCCTCGGGGGCTACACCTTC.

The rearrangement uses TRBV5-1 and TRBJ2-6, with D tentatively TRBD2 (7 bases). V was cut by 4 bases and J by 0 bases, with 17 bases left in between. The germline gives CDR1 SGHRS, CDR2 YFSETQ. CDR3 length: 18 amino acids. CDR3 sequence (DNA): TGCGCCAGCAGCGGGAGGGCGGGGGCCAACTCTGGGGCCAACGTCCTGACTTTC. Translation gives CASSGRAGANSGANVLTF. The full variable domain, its missing parts supplied by reference TRBV5-1 and TRBJ2-6, is KAGVTQTPRYLIKTRGQQVTLSCSPISGHRSVSWYQQTPGQGLQFLFEYFSETQRNKGNFPGRFSGRQFSNSRSEMNVSTLELGDSALYLCASSGRAGANSGANVLTFGAGSRLTVL.

Written as DNA, the CDR3 is TGTGCCTGGAGTGATTTCACAGGGGAACAGCCCCAGCATTTT. Residues: CAWSDFTGEQPQHF. The gene calls are TRBV30 and TRBJ1-5; 7 positions agree with TRBD1. Germline V gene data show CDR1 as GTSNPN and CDR2 as SVGIG (reference sequence). V shed 1 base, J shed 7 bases, and the junction held 7 bases outside the gene matches. This CDR3 comprises 14 residues.

The chain has TRBV2 and TRBJ1-6; D gene uncertain. Between the trimmed V and J ends, which lost 6 bases and 7 bases, there was a span of 16 bases. In germline, CDR1 is SNHLY, CDR2 FYNNEI. This CDR3 region has 15 residues. The CDR3 loop reads CASRYKDQGNSPLHF. For the CDR3, the DNA is TGTGCCAGCAGATACAAGGACCAAGGGAATTCACCCCTCCACTTT.

V usage is TRBV15 and J usage is TRBJ2-5; 7 bases align to TRBD2. Germline V gives CDR1 LNHNV, CDR2 YYDKDF (reference sequence). The CDR3 totals 16 residues. Trimming took 0 bases from V and 1 from J; bases not matched to a gene: 5. The CDR3 DNA is TGTGCCACCAGCAGAGATTTGGCTAGCGGCCAAGAGACCCAGTACTTC. Amino acid sequence: CATSRDLASGQETQYF.

V gene TRBV9 combines with J gene TRBJ1-2; the match to TRBD1 covers 7 bases. This CDR3 is 17 amino acids long. The trim removed 3 bases at V and 0 bases at J, leaving 11 bases unmatched. From germline, CDR1 is SGDLS and CDR2 YYNGEE. CDR3 region: CASSAGQPWGANYGYTF. Written as DNA, the CDR3 is TGTGCCAGCAGCGCGGGACAGCCCTGGGGAGCTAACTATGGCTACACCTTC.

V gene TRBV28 combines with J gene TRBJ1-1; D ambiguous. Germline CDR1 and CDR2: MDHEN and SYDVKM. CDR3 length: 15 amino acids. V lost 5 bases to trimming and J lost 2 bases, with 15 bases between them. The CDR3 here is CASSRASFGNTEAFF. CDR3 nucleotides: TGTGCCAGCAGTCGGGCCAGCTTCGGAAACACTGAAGCTTTCTTT.

The chain is built from TRBV11-3 and TRBJ2-1; perhaps D is TRBD1 or TRBD2 (6 bases each). CDR1 and CDR2 from the germline V gene are SGHNT and YENEEA. Between the trimmed V and J ends, which lost 7 bases and 5 bases, there was a span of 18 bases. The CDR3 contains 15 residues. The CDR3 is CASTAGGGRNNEQFF. The CDR3 nucleotides are TGTGCCAGCACGGCTGGAGGGGGAAGGAACAATGAGCAGTTCTTC.

This clone was seen only a few times. This chain connects TRBV11-3 to TRBJ2-7; TRBD1 aligns across 7 bases. CDR1 and CDR2 (germline): SGHNT, YENEEA. Unmatched junction bases numbered 12, after V lost 7 bases and J lost 6 bases. The CDR3 is made up of 14 amino acids. CDR3 nucleotides: TGTGCCAGCACCTCCCCGGACAGGTCGCCCGAGCAGTACGTC. Translation gives CASTSPDRSPEQYV.

This chain uses TRBV18 with TRBJ2-1; D is ambiguous. The germline CDR1 and CDR2 sequences are KGHSH and LQKENI. The CDR3 runs to 15 residues. The V gene lost 1 base and the J gene lost 4 bases, with 11 bases spanning the gap. CDR3 DNA sequence: TGTGCCAGCTCACCACAGGGTGGAGAATACAATGAGCAGTTCTTC. This translates into CASSPQGGEYNEQFF. The full variable domain, in which reference TRBV18 and TRBJ2-1 provide the parts outside the CDR3, is NAGVMQNPRHLVRRRGQEARLRCSPMKGHSHVYWYRQLPEEGLKFMVYLQKENIIDESGMPKERFSAEFPKEGPSILRIQQVVRGDSAAYFCASSPQGGEYNEQFFGPGTRLTVL.

V usage is TRBV10-3 and J usage is TRBJ1-2; D is undetermined. CDR3 size: 14 residues. The V and J ends lost 7 bases and 6 bases respectively, with 18 bases between them. CDR1 and CDR2 (germline): ENHRY, SYGVKD. The CDR3 bases are TGTGCCATCATGGGCAATCTGCGAGAGGATGGCTACACCTTC. Translation gives CAIMGNLREDGYTF.

This chain joins TRBV2 and TRBJ2-7; 11 nucleotides agree with TRBD2. The CDR3 sequence is 15 residues long. J gave up 7 bases and V 6 bases, and 11 bases lay outside the gene matches. The germline V gene has CDR1 SNHLY and CDR2 FYNNEI. The CDR3 nucleotides read TGTGCCAGCAGAGAGGGGACTAGCGGACCCCTAGAGCAGTACTTC. It codes for CASREGTSGPLEQYF.

This clone has a handful of counts. This sequence joins TRBV9 and TRBJ2-5; TRBD1 matches at 7 bases. The length of the CDR3 is 14 residues. Germline CDR1 is SGDLS and CDR2 is YYNGEE. V lost 0 bases to trimming and J lost 2 bases; unmatched junction nucleotides: 1. This chain's CDR3 is CASSVGDSQETQYF. DNA for the CDR3: TGTGCCAGCAGCGTAGGGGACAGTCAAGAGACCCAGTACTTC. Together with reference TRBV9 and TRBJ2-5, the CDR3 gives the full variable domain: DSGVTQTPKHLITATGQRVTLRCSPRSGDLSVYWYQQSLDQGLQFLIQYYNGEERAKGNILERFSAQQFPDLHSELNLSSLELGDSALYFCASSVGDSQETQYFGPGTRLLVL.

This chain uses TRBV29-1 with TRBJ2-3, with a weak D call TRBD2 (6 bases). The CDR3 runs to 15 residues. V lost 4 bases and J 2 bases, leaving 16 bases between the germline ends. Germline CDR1 reads SQVTM; CDR2 reads ANQGSEA. CDR3 region: CSVVGGDGSTDTQYF. In DNA form, the CDR3 reads TGCAGCGTTGTGGGGGGAGACGGCTCCACAGATACGCAGTATTTT.

This clone was seen only a few times. This chain joins TRBV7-6 and TRBJ1-1, with D possibly matching TRBD1 (5 bases). The germline V and J ends were trimmed by 1 base and 1 base, with 7 bases remaining between them. The CDR3 consists of 14 residues. Germline V gene lookup returns CDR1 SGHVS and CDR2 FNYEAQ. The CDR3 coding sequence is TGTGCCAGCAGCTTAGGTACAGGGAACACTGAAGCTTTCTTT. Its translation is CASSLGTGNTEAFF. Supplemented by reference TRBV7-6 and TRBJ1-1, the full variable domain reads GAGVSQSPRYKVTKRGQDVALRCDPISGHVSLYWYRQALGQGPEFLTYFNYEAQQDKSGLPNDRFSAERPEGSISTLTIQRTEQRDSAMYRCASSLGTGNTEAFFGQGTRLTVV.

The chain joins TRBV7-9 to TRBJ2-5, with TRBD1 as a possible D gene (6 bases). CDR1 and CDR2 from the germline V gene are SEHNR and FQNEAQ (reference sequence). The CDR3 has 13 residues. With 3 bases removed from V and 4 bases from J, the gap between germline ends came to 9 bases. The CDR3 loop reads CASSFQGRETQYF. DNA for the CDR3: TGTGCCAGCAGCTTTCAGGGGAGAGAGACCCAGTACTTC.

This rearrangement joins TRBV18 to TRBJ2-1, with D perhaps TRBD1 (6 bases). Germline V CDR1 and CDR2: KGHSH, LQKENI. V was clipped by 0 bases and J by 8 bases, with 14 bases between them. This CDR3 has 15 amino acids. For the CDR3, the DNA is TGTGCCAGCTCACCACCCCTACAGGGTTGGGATGAGCAGTTCTTC. Encoded protein: CASSPPLQGWDEQFF.

This sequence joins TRBV18 and TRBJ2-7; D gene uncertain. Deletions cut 3 bases from V and 4 bases from J, with 10 bases between. Germline CDR1 is KGHSH and CDR2 is LQKENI. This CDR3 spans 13 amino acids. The CDR3 DNA follows: TGTGCCAGCTCACCCCGGTCAGTGTACGAGCAGTACGTC. Translation gives CASSPRSVYEQYV.

As regards this clone: The DNA is left out, because the CDR3 cannot be placed on it with certainty; the CDR3 is given as TCRdb lists it. The chain uses TRBV6-6 and TRBJ1-1. Per germline, CDR1 MNHNY and CDR2 SVGAGI (reference sequence). The CDR3 is 15 residues long, ends included. This CDR3 is CASSLGHFGNTEAFF.

V usage is TRBV11-2 and J usage is TRBJ1-6; 7 bases align to TRBD1. V trimming: 3 bases; J trimming: 7 bases; junction bases outside the gene matches: 15. Looked up from germline, CDR1 is SGHAT and CDR2 is FQNNGV. This CDR3 contains 18 residues. As DNA, the CDR3 is TGTGCCAGCAGCTTGGGGTTCAGGGGGGAATTTTCGAATTCACCCCTCCACTTT. Residues: CASSLGFRGEFSNSPLHF.

The chain links TRBV6-5 to TRBJ1-5, with TRBD1 matching over 7 bases. J lost 9 bases, V lost 8 bases, and 13 bases had no gene match. This CDR3 spans 14 amino acids. Germline values: CDR1 MNHEY, CDR2 SVGAGI. CDR3 loop: CASGGTDPIRPQHF. The DNA for the CDR3 is TGTGCCAGCGGAGGGACAGACCCAATCCGGCCCCAGCATTTT.

The chain carries TRBV18 and TRBJ2-5; 7 bases are a match to TRBD1. Germline values: CDR1 KGHSH, CDR2 LQKENI. CDR3 size: 15 residues. Losses at the gene ends were 3 bases for V and 2 bases for J; bases not matched to a gene: 6. The CDR3 loop reads CASSPQGQTQETQYF. CDR3 DNA sequence: TGTGCCAGCTCACCTCAGGGACAGACACAAGAGACCCAGTACTTC.

This chain uses TRBV28 with TRBJ1-2; D uncertain. V lost 6 bases and J 0 bases, leaving 11 bases between the germline ends. Germline V lookup: CDR1 MDHEN, CDR2 SYDVKM. This CDR3 has 14 amino acids. The CDR3 sequence is CASSLWDSNYGYTF. The CDR3 nucleotides are TGTGCCAGCAGCCTTTGGGATTCTAACTATGGCTACACCTTC.

This clone has only one observation. The CDR3 DNA reads as TGTGCCTGGAGTGTCCGGGACAGGGTCACTCAGCCCCAGCATTTT. Its translation is CAWSVRDRVTQPQHF. J is TRBJ1-5 and V is TRBV30; 9 bases line up with TRBD1. This CDR3 is built from 15 residues. Germline V CDR1 and CDR2: GTSNPN, SVGIG (reference sequence). The junction had 6 bases not matched to a gene; V was cut back by 0 bases and J by 6 bases.

This clone was recorded only once. The CDR3 region is CASRVGIYNEQFF. CDR3 nucleotide sequence: TGTGCCAGCAGGGTTGGCATTTACAATGAGCAGTTCTTC. The J gene is TRBJ2-1, the V gene TRBV6-1, with no clear D. The germline V gene encodes CDR1 MNHNS and CDR2 SASEGT. This CDR3 is built from 13 residues. Trimming stripped 6 bases from V and 4 bases from J, with 10 bases between.

The V call is TRBV11-3, the J call TRBJ2-3; no reliable D call. V shed 3 bases and J shed 3 bases, with 13 bases lying between them. The CDR3 has 15 amino acids. The germline V gene has CDR1 SGHNT and CDR2 YENEEA. The CDR3 DNA sequence: TGTGCCAGCAGCTTGGGGTCTCGGGCGACAGATACGCAGTATTTT. Amino acids: CASSLGSRATDTQYF.

The chain has TRBV6-1 and TRBJ1-2; D is possibly TRBD1 (5 bases). This CDR3 spans 11 amino acids. Trimming removed 6 bases at V and 5 bases at J, with 7 bases between. The V gene's germline CDR1 is MNHNS and CDR2 SASEGT. The chain's CDR3 is CASRAGYGYTF. Written as DNA, the CDR3 is TGTGCCAGCAGAGCAGGGTATGGCTACACCTTC.